A single sample is the source of the 13 T cell receptor beta chains below, sequenced in a study of cytomegalovirus exposure and HLA in healthy donors. 60 Vbeta and 13 Jbeta primers were used in PCR. The method was immunoSEQ multiplex PCR; TCRdb's version includes in-frame clones alone and lacks a portion of them. The record lists roughly 73,000 clones, of which the ten most abundant hold around 7.5%. The sample taken for sequencing was PBMCs. The receptors come from a female donor in good health and CMV-seropositive.

Here the CDR3 DNA reads TGTGCCAGCAGCCCCTACTCCATTTTTTCCCGACAGGGGGCGCGGAACACCGGGGAGCTGTTTTTT. Encoded protein: CASSPYSIFSRQGARNTGELFF. The gene calls are TRBV9 and TRBJ2-2, with 10 bases fitting TRBD1. Per germline, CDR1 SGDLS and CDR2 YYNGEE. The CDR3 covers 22 residues. Trimming cost V 4 bases and J 1 base; bases outside gene matches: 22.

The chain joins TRBV2 to TRBJ2-7, with 9 bases matching TRBD1. J was trimmed by 1 base and V by 8 bases; bases with no gene match: 15. Looked up from germline, CDR1 is SNHLY and CDR2 is FYNNEI. This CDR3 region has 17 residues. This chain's CDR3 is CASLHLNPGQGSYEQYF. In DNA form, the CDR3 reads TGTGCCAGCCTCCATCTTAATCCGGGACAGGGATCCTACGAGCAGTACTTC.

The chain recombines TRBV30 with TRBJ2-1; TRBD2 is a possible D gene (6 bases). Germline V CDR1 and CDR2: GTSNPN, SVGIG (reference sequence). Trimming left V 1 base short and J 1 base short, with 17 bases between. The CDR3 totals 17 residues. The CDR3 region is CAWSAPTGTLSYNEQFF. Here the CDR3 DNA reads TGTGCCTGGAGTGCTCCTACCGGGACTCTTTCCTACAATGAGCAGTTCTTC.

The genes are TRBV7-2 and TRBJ2-7; perhaps TRBD2 as D (5 bases). Germline CDR1 SGHTA, CDR2 FQGNSA. V shed 4 bases and J shed 0 bases, with 13 bases lying between them. This CDR3 is 15 amino acids long. The CDR3 here is CASSSEAVSSYEQYF. CDR3 DNA: TGTGCCAGCAGCTCTGAAGCGGTCAGCTCCTACGAGCAGTACTTC. Full variable domain (rest looked up from reference TRBV7-2 and TRBJ2-7): GAGVSQSPSNKVTEKGKDVELRCDPISGHTALYWYRQSLGQGLEFLIYFQGNSAPDKSGLPSDRFSAERTGGSVSTLTIQRTQQEDSAVYLCASSSEAVSSYEQYFGPGTRLTVT.

The chain uses TRBV5-1 and TRBJ1-5, with TRBD1 as a possible D gene (6 bases). This CDR3 spans 15 amino acids. Trimming took off 0 bases at V and 8 bases at J, with 15 bases between the two ends. Per the germline V gene, CDR1 is SGHRS and CDR2 is YFSETQ. CDR3 nucleotides: TGCGCCAGCAGCTTGGTTCCGGGGGGCGCTGAGCCCCAGCATTTT. This gives the protein CASSLVPGGAEPQHF. The full variable domain, its missing parts supplied by reference TRBV5-1 and TRBJ1-5, is KAGVTQTPRYLIKTRGQQVTLSCSPISGHRSVSWYQQTPGQGLQFLFEYFSETQRNKGNFPGRFSGRQFSNSRSEMNVSTLELGDSALYLCASSLVPGGAEPQHFGDGTRLSIL.

This chain joins TRBV30 and TRBJ1-2; D is possibly TRBD1 (6 bases). In germline, CDR1 is GTSNPN, CDR2 SVGIG (reference sequence). The CDR3 sequence is 14 residues long. V shed 3 bases and J shed 4 bases, with 15 bases lying between them. CDR3 residues: CAWSPVTGSYGYTF. The CDR3 nucleotides are TGTGCCTGGAGCCCAGTCACAGGGAGCTATGGCTACACCTTC. The whole variable domain, remainder taken from reference TRBV30 and TRBJ1-2, is SQTIHQWPATLVQPVGSPLSLECTVEGTSNPNLYWYRQAAGRGLQLLFYSVGIGQISSEVPQNLSASRPQDRQFILSSKKLLLSDSGFYLCAWSPVTGSYGYTFGSGTRLTVV.

The CDR3 protein is CASSFKGLEQFF. The CDR3 DNA sequence: TGTGCCAGCAGCTTCAAGGGGCTTGAGCAGTTCTTC. This chain uses TRBV5-5 with TRBJ2-1; perhaps TRBD1 as D (5 bases). This CDR3 has 12 residues. V shed 2 bases and J shed 9 bases, with 9 bases lying between them. CDR1 is SGHKS and CDR2 is YYEKEE in the germline V gene (reference sequence).

The CDR3 nucleotides read TGTGCCAGCTCACCGGGACAGGGCCTCCTTAACTATGGCTACACCTTC. Translating gives CASSPGQGLLNYGYTF. The V gene is TRBV18, the J gene TRBJ1-2; 9 bases match TRBD1. V lost 3 bases and J lost 1; bases outside the gene matches: 6. CDR3 length equals 16 residues. Germline V gene sequence: CDR1 KGHSH, CDR2 LQKENI.

CDR3 sequence (DNA): TGTGCCAGTACTAACAGGGGGCGGTACTATGGCTACACCTTC. Protein: CASTNRGRYYGYTF. The chain recombines TRBV28 with TRBJ1-2; 9 nucleotides align to TRBD1. The CDR3 covers 14 residues. CDR1 is MDHEN, CDR2 SYDVKM, per germline. The V segment lost 9 bases and the J segment 3 bases; nucleotides outside the gene matches: 8.

The rearrangement joins TRBV5-1 to TRBJ2-5; 9 bases fit TRBD1. The germline CDR1 and CDR2 sequences are SGHRS and YFSETQ. V shed 0 bases, J shed 1 base, and the junction held 1 base outside the gene matches. This CDR3 is 15 amino acids long. The CDR3 sequence: CASSLGDRAQETQYF. The CDR3 nucleotides are TGCGCCAGCAGCTTGGGGGACAGGGCCCAAGAGACCCAGTACTTC.

The V and J genes are TRBV6-5 and TRBJ1-1; 8 bases align to TRBD1. The CDR3 covers 15 residues. Germline CDR1 MNHEY, CDR2 SVGAGI. J lost 4 bases, V lost 6 bases, and 10 bases had no gene match. The CDR3 loop is CASSDRGGLGTEAFF. CDR3 nucleotides: TGTGCCAGCAGCGACAGGGGAGGGTTGGGCACTGAAGCTTTCTTT.

The V and J genes are TRBV5-8 and TRBJ1-5; 8 bases are shared with TRBD1. Germline-derived CDR1 and CDR2 are SGHTS and YDEGEE. V trimming: 4 bases; J trimming: 3 bases; junction bases outside the gene matches: 6. The CDR3 extends over 15 amino acids. For the CDR3, the DNA is TGTGCCAGCAGCCCGGGACAGGTGATCAATCAGCCCCAGCATTTT. Its translation: CASSPGQVINQPQHF.

V gene TRBV7-6 combines with J gene TRBJ1-3, with a weak D call TRBD1 (5 bases). The V end was cut by 4 bases, the J end by 4 bases, with 8 bases between. This CDR3 contains 13 residues. CDR1 and CDR2 from the germline V gene are SGHVS and FNYEAQ. The CDR3 spells CASSSGSGNTIYF. DNA of the CDR3: TGTGCCAGCAGCTCAGGGTCCGGAAACACCATATATTTT.